These 22 T cell receptor beta chains were all obtained from the same sample, sequenced in a study of blood T cell repertoires in COVID-19. Produced via immunoSEQ multiplex PCR; TCRdb's table is partial and in-frame only. The repertoire includes under 95,000 clones, roughly 85% of them detected once, and 9.6% sits in the top ten. Material: peripheral blood. Receptor source: a man in his fifties with COVID-19, enrolled during active disease.

V and J are TRBV29-1 and TRBJ2-1; 8 nucleotides match TRBD2. Germline assignment: CDR1 SQVTM and CDR2 ANQGSEA. V lost 0 bases and J lost 6; bases outside the gene matches: 10. This CDR3 is built from 16 residues. The CDR3 bases are TGCAGCGTTGAAGAGCCAACTAGCGGACAAAGCAATGAGCAGTTCTTC. It specifies CSVEEPTSGQSNEQFF.

This chain uses TRBV29-1 with TRBJ1-3; no reliable D call. The CDR3 runs 11 residues. V gave up 5 bases and J gave up 2 bases, with 4 bases separating them. CDR1 is SQVTM, CDR2 ANQGSEA, per germline. The CDR3 protein is CSVSAGNTIYF. CDR3 bases: TGCAGCGTTTCTGCTGGAAACACCATATATTTT.

The chain is built from TRBV4-1 and TRBJ2-3, with 8 bases aligning to TRBD2. Germline CDR1 MGHRA, CDR2 YSYEKL. The CDR3 covers 17 residues. The trim removed 4 bases at V and 1 base at J, leaving 10 bases unmatched. The CDR3 is CASSPGPAAGGTDTQYF. CDR3 bases: TGCGCCAGCAGCCCAGGTCCGGCAGCGGGAGGCACAGATACGCAGTATTTT.

This chain links TRBV7-8 with TRBJ1-1, with D possibly matching TRBD1 (5 bases). Germline-derived CDR1 and CDR2 are SGHVS and FQNEAQ. The CDR3 sequence is 14 residues long. Trimming left V 5 bases short and J 4 bases short, with 14 bases between. In DNA, the CDR3 is TGTGCCAGCAGCCTCAGGGATCTTGCCACTGAAGCTTTCTTT. Protein: CASSLRDLATEAFF.

This clone was counted between two and nine times. The V call is TRBV6-6, the J call TRBJ2-7, with D unresolved. The CDR3 sequence is 13 residues long. The V end was cut by 4 bases, the J end by 2 bases, with 9 bases between. Germline assignment: CDR1 MNHNY and CDR2 SVGAGI (reference sequence). Here the CDR3 reads CASSWAATYEQYF. CDR3 sequence (DNA): TGTGCCAGCAGTTGGGCAGCCACCTACGAGCAGTACTTC.

The chain links TRBV29-1 to TRBJ2-5; the match to TRBD2 covers 9 bases. This CDR3 is built from 14 residues. V dropped 4 bases and J dropped 5; count of bases not matched to a gene: 8. Germline-derived CDR1 and CDR2 are SQVTM and ANQGSEA. CDR3 sequence: CSVGPSGNDETQYF. DNA of the CDR3: TGCAGCGTTGGGCCTAGCGGGAATGACGAGACCCAGTACTTC.

Only one count was recorded for this clone. The V call is TRBV25-1, the J call TRBJ2-3, with 7 bases fitting TRBD2. Germline CDR1 and CDR2: MGHDK and SYGVNS. The V gene end was trimmed by 7 bases and the J gene end by 3 bases; junction bases not matched to a gene: 4. This CDR3 is built from 13 residues. This chain's CDR3 is CASTFSGTDTQYF. The CDR3 bases are TGTGCCAGCACCTTTAGCGGGACAGATACGCAGTATTTT.

Written as DNA, the CDR3 is TGTGCCAGCAGCTTGGTCCGGGACTCTTTGAGCTCTGGAAACACCATATATTTT. Protein: CASSLVRDSLSSGNTIYF. This chain links TRBV5-5 with TRBJ1-3; TRBD1 is a possible D gene (5 bases). The germline V gene encodes CDR1 SGHKS and CDR2 YYEKEE (reference sequence). V lost 0 bases, J lost 0 bases, and 16 bases lay in between. This CDR3 has 18 amino acids.

J is TRBJ2-5 and V is TRBV28; weak D call: TRBD1 (5 bases). Germline CDR1 and CDR2: MDHEN and SYDVKM. This CDR3 is built from 15 residues. Trimming cost V 5 bases and J 3 bases, with 16 bases left between them. This chain's CDR3 is CASSPRTTAKETQYF. CDR3 nucleotides: TGTGCCAGCAGTCCACGAACGACAGCAAAAGAGACCCAGTACTTC.

This chain links TRBV9 with TRBJ2-5; TRBD2 aligns across 10 bases. With V trimmed by 4 bases and J by 1 base, 4 bases remained unmatched. Per the germline V gene, CDR1 is SGDLS and CDR2 is YYNGEE. This CDR3 contains 15 residues. CDR3 sequence reads: CASSPGTSVQETQYF. Written as DNA, the CDR3 is TGTGCCAGCAGCCCCGGGACTAGCGTCCAAGAGACCCAGTACTTC.

Remarks on this clone: Other DNA sequences in the same sample also yield this CDR3. This sequence joins TRBV12-3 or TRBV12-4 and TRBJ1-5; D unclear. The CDR3 is made up of 13 amino acids. The V and J ends lost 5 bases and 2 bases respectively, with 7 bases between them. The CDR3 bases are TGTGCCAGCAGTCCCGGGGGCAATCAGCCCCAGCATTTT. Translated, it gives CASSPGGNQPQHF.

This chain uses TRBV11-2 with TRBJ2-7; 8 bases agree with TRBD1. This CDR3 is built from 15 residues. V was pared by 5 bases and J by 2 bases, with 8 bases of the junction left unmatched. Germline V gives CDR1 SGHAT, CDR2 FQNNGV. CDR3 bases: TGTGCCAGCAGCAAGTCCGGGACAGGTCCCTACGAGCAGTACTTC. This gives the protein CASSKSGTGPYEQYF.

This chain links TRBV24-1 with TRBJ2-1; tentative D call: TRBD1 (6 bases). V was clipped by 7 bases and J by 3 bases, with 9 bases between them. The CDR3 extends over 13 amino acids. In germline, CDR1 is KGHDR, CDR2 SFDVKD. DNA for the CDR3: TGTGCCACCAGCCCGGACAGCTACAATGAGCAGTTCTTC. Translation: CATSPDSYNEQFF.

This clone showed up just a few times. This rearrangement joins TRBV28 to TRBJ2-3, with D possibly TRBD2 on 6 matching bases. The CDR3 consists of 13 residues. Germline-derived CDR1 and CDR2 are MDHEN and SYDVKM. V was shortened by 7 bases and J by 3 bases, with 11 bases between the two germline ends. CDR3 residues: CASTSGTTDTQYF. CDR3 nucleotides: TGTGCCAGCACCTCCGGGACTACAGATACGCAGTATTTT.

CDR3 coding DNA: TGTGCCAGCAGCCAAGAGACTTTAAGTGAAGCTTTCTTT. Its protein product is CASSQETLSEAFF. The chain combines TRBV3-1 (or the pseudogene TRBV3-2) with TRBJ1-1; D is unresolved. V was clipped by 0 bases and J by 7 bases, with 9 bases between them. Looked up from germline, CDR1 is LGHDT and CDR2 is YNNKEL (reference sequence). The CDR3 spans 13 residues.

The chain joins TRBV27 to TRBJ1-2, with D maybe TRBD1 (5 bases). Germline CDR1 MNHEY, CDR2 SMNVEV (reference sequence). Trimming removed 5 bases at V and 6 bases at J, with 22 bases between. CDR3 length equals 16 residues. The CDR3 loop is CASSPISDTRAHGYTF. The CDR3 DNA reads as TGTGCCAGCAGTCCCATATCGGACACCCGAGCGCATGGCTACACCTTC.

The chain recombines TRBV27 with TRBJ1-1; D call uncertain. This CDR3 is built from 13 residues. Looked up from germline, CDR1 is MNHEY and CDR2 is SMNVEV (reference sequence). Trimming shortened V by 5 bases and J by 11 bases, and 18 bases separated the two germline ends. The CDR3 reads CASSPSGGLAAFF. The CDR3, as DNA: TGTGCCAGCAGTCCCAGTGGCGGCCTTGCTGCTTTCTTT.

This clone was counted between two and nine times. One end of the junction is discordant with germline, which a read error may explain. This chain connects TRBV27 to TRBJ1-5; TRBD1 matches 7 bases. The CDR3 runs 15 residues. CDR1 is MNHEY, CDR2 SMNVEV, per germline (reference sequence). The CDR3 loop reads CASSSGQRSNQPQHF. Here the CDR3 DNA reads TGTGCCAGCAGCTCGGGACAGCGCAGCAACCAGCCCCAGCATTTT.

V usage is TRBV19 and J usage is TRBJ1-1; 8 bases line up with TRBD1. The germline gives CDR1 LNHDA, CDR2 SQIVND (reference sequence). V dropped 7 bases and J dropped 5; count of bases not matched to a gene: 9. The CDR3 has 14 residues. Here the CDR3 DNA reads TGTGCCAGTAACTATGACAGGGGAGGAACTGAAGCTTTCTTT. Amino acid sequence: CASNYDRGGTEAFF.

The V and J genes are TRBV6-6 and TRBJ2-3; the match to TRBD2 covers 8 bases. This CDR3 region has 16 residues. With 0 bases clipped from V and 1 base from J, the junction kept 3 bases outside the gene matches. The germline CDR1 and CDR2 sequences are MNHNY and SVGAGI (reference sequence). The CDR3 sequence: CASSYSAGLGTDTQYF. CDR3 DNA sequence: TGTGCCAGCAGTTACTCGGCGGGACTAGGCACAGATACGCAGTATTTT.

This clone was detected only once. The chain recombines TRBV30 with TRBJ1-1, with a weak D call TRBD1 (5 bases). The CDR3 runs to 14 residues. Germline assignment: CDR1 GTSNPN and CDR2 SVGIG (reference sequence). V lost 4 bases and J lost 7, with 19 bases in between. In nucleotides, the CDR3 is TGTGCCTGGAAGTCCCTAAGGGGTAAAGGTGAAGCTTTCTTT. Residues: CAWKSLRGKGEAFF.

The rearrangement joins TRBV6-2 or TRBV6-3 to TRBJ2-2, with a possible D match to TRBD1 (7 bases). Germline values: CDR1 MNHEY, CDR2 SVGEGT. This CDR3 has 16 amino acids. V gave up 6 bases and J gave up 2 bases, with 16 bases separating them. CDR3 loop: CASSPLEGANTGELFF. The CDR3 DNA reads as TGTGCCAGCAGCCCCCTGGAGGGGGCCAACACCGGGGAGCTGTTTTTT.